This T cell receptor (beta chain) derives from a study of Ad26.COV2.S vaccination and SARS-CoV-2 variants. Study-wide points: In TCR breadth and depth analyses, total T cell responses may have been underestimated.

V trimming: 3 bases; J trimming: 7 bases; junction bases outside the gene matches: 4. CDR1 and CDR2 from the germline V gene are SGHRS and YFSETQ. The CDR3 consists of 13 residues. A remark on this clone: Antigen specificity is unknown.

The assay was immunoSEQ multiplex PCR, and TCRdb's table has in-frame clones only and misses some. Of about 350,000 clones in the sample, about 92% were seen once. The specimen was peripheral blood, collected after recovery from COVID-19. The J gene is TRBJ2-1, the V gene TRBV5-1; 7 bases are a match to TRBD2. The sequence was collected from a human donor who had recovered from COVID-19. The CDR3 spells CASSWPGGNEQFF. The CDR3 coding sequence is TGCGCCAGCAGCTGGCCGGGGGGTAATGAGCAGTTCTTC.